Listed below are T cell receptor beta chains from one sample, sequenced in a study of HIV-infected patients and healthy controls. One entry per CDR3 protein, called by TCRdb with MiXCR from the 5' RACE reads. Of roughly 14,000 distinct CDR3 sequences detected, roughly 12% appear once; the ten largest clones hold approximately 40%. The sample in question was blood, obtained during antiretroviral therapy. Source of these receptors: an adult with HIV infection. The donor label of this sample is uncertain. The CDR3 runs from the conserved cysteine through the conserved F or W. A D gene is named only where the DNA matches it firmly. The size field is filled for only some rows; it gives once, few, many or a size class.

- - TRBJ2-4 TRBV29-1 TGCAGACCCCGAACAGGGTTAGCCAAAAACATTCAGTACTTC CRPRTGLAKNIQYF
few TRBD1 TRBJ1-4 TRBV29-1 TGCAGCGTTGAAGGGGGACAGGGGAAGAAACTGTTTTTT CSVEGGQGKKLFF
many TRBD2 TRBJ2-7 TRBV14 TGTGCCAGCAGCCGGACTAGCGGGGGAAACTACGAGCAGTACTTC CASSRTSGGNYEQYF
many TRBD2 TRBJ2-3 TRBV28 TGTGCCAGCAGTTCGTCGGCAGCGGGAGGTGCCGATACGCAGTATTTT CASSSSAAGGADTQYF
many TRBD2 TRBJ2-7 TRBV10-3 TGTGCCATCAGCAAACTACTAGCGGGAGCAGCCTACGAGCAGTACTTC CAISKLLAGAAYEQYF
- TRBD1 TRBJ1-1 TRBV6-6 TGTGCCAGCGTAGGACAGGGCGGGCACACTGAAGTTTTCTTT CASVGQGGHTEVFF
many - TRBJ2-1 TRBV20-1 TGCAGTGCTGCAGTGGGGGTCTACAATGAGCAGTTCTTC CSAAVGVYNEQFF
many TRBD2 TRBJ2-3 TRBV4-2 TGTGCCAGCAGCCAAGAAAGCGGGATCGGAACAGATACGCAGTATTTT CASSQESGIGTDTQYF
many - TRBJ1-1 TRBV30 TGTGCCTGGAGCCCGGGGAACACTGAAGCTTTCTTT CAWSPGNTEAFF
medium-sized - TRBJ2-3 TRBV7-9 TGTGCCAGCAGCTTGAGCGGTAGCACAGATACGCAGTATTTT CASSLSGSTDTQYF
many - TRBJ1-1 TRBV5-1 TGCGCCAGCAGCCTGCGCTATGGAGGGAGCCCGAACACTGAAGCTTTCTTT CASSLRYGGSPNTEAFF
few - TRBJ2-1 TRBV6-2/TRBV6-3 TGTGCCAGCAGTCAGGACTGGACCTACAATGAGCAGTTCTTC CASSQDWTYNEQFF
many - TRBJ2-3 TRBV7-6 TGTGCCAGCAGCCCCCTTACTTCCGGGGCGGTAGGTACGCAGTATTTT CASSPLTSGAVGTQYF
many TRBD1 TRBJ2-5 TRBV7-2 TGTGCCAGCAGCTTAGGACAGGGAAGGGGAGAGACCCAGTACTTC CASSLGQGRGETQYF